This is a list of T cell receptor beta chains from one sample in a study of pediatric ulcerative colitis. The table came from immunoSEQ multiplex PCR; TCRdb's copy has only in-frame clones and leaves some out. The profile shows 30,000 to 45,000 clones, over 80% of them singletons. The sample was blood. Receptors originate from a girl between 10 and 17 years old with moderate ulcerative colitis. The CDR3 runs from the conserved cysteine through the conserved F or W. Each record gives: V gene, D gene, J gene, clone size, CDR3 DNA, CDR3 protein. D genes are given only for firm matches. Size is omitted from some rows. Given values are once, few, many or a class for expanded clones.

V gene: TRBV4-1
D gene: TRBD1
J gene: TRBJ2-5
clone size: -
CDR3 DNA: TGCGCCAGCAGCCAAGATCGGACAGGGGAGACCCAGTACTTC
CDR3 protein: CASSQDRTGETQYF

V gene: TRBV10-2
D gene: -
J gene: TRBJ1-1
clone size: -
CDR3 DNA: TGCGCCAGCACCGAGGGGGAAACTGAAGCTTTCTTT
CDR3 protein: CASTEGETEAFF

V gene: TRBV7-2
D gene: -
J gene: TRBJ2-7
clone size: -
CDR3 DNA: TGTGCCAGCAGCTTAAAAAGAGCCAGGGTCTACTTC
CDR3 protein: CASSLKRARVYF

V gene: TRBV7-2
D gene: TRBD2
J gene: TRBJ2-1
clone size: once
CDR3 DNA: TGTGCCAGCAGCTTAGCTAGCGGGGGGAGGAATGAGCAGTTCTTC
CDR3 protein: CASSLASGGRNEQFF

V gene: TRBV7-2
D gene: TRBD1
J gene: TRBJ1-5
clone size: few
CDR3 DNA: TGTGCCAGCAGCACACCGGGACAGGGATCTCAGCCCCAGCATTTT
CDR3 protein: CASSTPGQGSQPQHF

V gene: TRBV28
D gene: TRBD2
J gene: TRBJ2-1
clone size: -
CDR3 DNA: TGTGCCAGCATCGCTAGCGGGAGGGCCCGGGGAGAGCAGTTCTTC
CDR3 protein: CASIASGRARGEQFF

V gene: TRBV19
D gene: -
J gene: TRBJ1-4
clone size: -
CDR3 DNA: TGTGCCAGTGGGGGAGTCGCCGGGGGACCCCAAAAACTGTTTTTT
CDR3 protein: CASGGVAGGPQKLFF

V gene: TRBV23-1
D gene: -
J gene: TRBJ2-7
clone size: -
CDR3 DNA: TGCGTCAGCAGTCCCGGACAGAACTACGAGCAGTACTTC
CDR3 protein: CVSSPGQNYEQYF

V gene: TRBV7-9
D gene: TRBD1
J gene: TRBJ1-2
clone size: -
CDR3 DNA: TGTGCCAGCAGCTTAGAATGGGGACAGGGGGGCATTGGCTACACCTTC
CDR3 protein: CASSLEWGQGGIGYTF

V gene: TRBV28
D gene: TRBD1
J gene: TRBJ1-1
clone size: -
CDR3 DNA: TGTGCCAGCAGTGATAGGGGACAGGTCGAAGCTTTCTTT
CDR3 protein: CASSDRGQVEAFF

V gene: TRBV11-2
D gene: -
J gene: TRBJ2-1
clone size: -
CDR3 DNA: TGTGCCAGCAGCTTCGATACGACCGGCGCTAGCTCCTACAATGAGCAGTTCTTC
CDR3 protein: CASSFDTTGASSYNEQFF

V gene: TRBV19
D gene: -
J gene: TRBJ1-1
clone size: -
CDR3 DNA: TGTGCCAGTAGTATTAGACAGGATCCACTCCTAGGAGCTTTCTTT
CDR3 protein: CASSIRQDPLLGAFF

V gene: TRBV18
D gene: -
J gene: TRBJ1-5
clone size: -
CDR3 DNA: TGTGCCAGCTCACCGGGACGGAGCAATCAGCCCCAGCATTTT
CDR3 protein: CASSPGRSNQPQHF

V gene: TRBV7-8
D gene: TRBD1
J gene: TRBJ2-5
clone size: once
CDR3 DNA: TGTGCCAGCAGCCTAACTCGGGACAGGACCCAAGAGACCCAGTACTTC
CDR3 protein: CASSLTRDRTQETQYF

V gene: TRBV7-6
D gene: -
J gene: TRBJ2-1
clone size: -
CDR3 DNA: TGTGCCAGCAGCGGCCGGATAAATGAGCAGTTCTTC
CDR3 protein: CASSGRINEQFF

V gene: TRBV6-5
D gene: -
J gene: TRBJ2-2
clone size: -
CDR3 DNA: TGTGCCAGCAGTCACGCGCCCTCAGGGACCGGGGAGCTGTTTTTT
CDR3 protein: CASSHAPSGTGELFF

V gene: TRBV5-1
D gene: -
J gene: TRBJ2-7
clone size: -
CDR3 DNA: TGCGCCAGCAGCCCCGGGGGTTTCGACGAGCAGTACTTC
CDR3 protein: CASSPGGFDEQYF

V gene: TRBV18
D gene: -
J gene: TRBJ2-3
clone size: -
CDR3 DNA: TGTGCCAGCTCACCCAAAGATACGCAGTATTTT
CDR3 protein: CASSPKDTQYF

V gene: TRBV7-9
D gene: TRBD2
J gene: TRBJ2-7
clone size: few
CDR3 DNA: TGTGCCAGCAGCTTAGTAACTAGCGGGTCCTACGAGCAGTACTTC
CDR3 protein: CASSLVTSGSYEQYF

V gene: TRBV21-1
D gene: -
J gene: TRBJ1-1
clone size: -
CDR3 DNA: TGTGCCAGCAGCAAAGCCGACAGGACGGCGGCCACTGAAGCTTTCTTT
CDR3 protein: CASSKADRTAATEAFF

V gene: TRBV9
D gene: TRBD2
J gene: TRBJ2-3
clone size: -
CDR3 DNA: TGTGCCAGCAGCGACCCGGGGGGGCAAGATACGCAGTATTTT
CDR3 protein: CASSDPGGQDTQYF

V gene: TRBV9
D gene: -
J gene: TRBJ2-7
clone size: few
CDR3 DNA: TGTGCCAGCAGGCCTTTAACGGGACCCAGGTACGAGCAGTACTTC
CDR3 protein: CASRPLTGPRYEQYF

V gene: TRBV19
D gene: -
J gene: TRBJ1-5
clone size: -
CDR3 DNA: TGTGCCAGTAGTATAACGGCTGGGTGGGGCAATCAGCCCCAGCATTTT
CDR3 protein: CASSITAGWGNQPQHF

V gene: TRBV10-1
D gene: TRBD1
J gene: TRBJ1-2
clone size: -
CDR3 DNA: TGCGCCAGCAGGTTTGGGACAGACTATGGCTACACCTTC
CDR3 protein: CASRFGTDYGYTF

V gene: TRBV9
D gene: -
J gene: TRBJ2-5
clone size: -
CDR3 DNA: TGTGCCAGCAGCGTAACCCAGAGGGGGGGGCAAGAGACCCAGTACTTC
CDR3 protein: CASSVTQRGGQETQYF

V gene: TRBV6-1
D gene: TRBD1
J gene: TRBJ1-4
clone size: -
CDR3 DNA: TGTGCCAGCAGTGAAGCAGCTGGGACAGTAGTTGCAACTAATGAAAAACTGTTTTTT
CDR3 protein: CASSEAAGTVVATNEKLFF

V gene: TRBV19
D gene: TRBD1
J gene: TRBJ2-1
clone size: -
CDR3 DNA: TGTGCCAGTAGTATTATTGGGACAGGGAACAATGAGCAGTTCTTC
CDR3 protein: CASSIIGTGNNEQFF

V gene: TRBV2
D gene: -
J gene: TRBJ2-5
clone size: -
CDR3 DNA: TGTGCCAGCATCAGGGATGGGCGCGGGACCCAGTACTTC
CDR3 protein: CASIRDGRGTQYF

V gene: TRBV19
D gene: -
J gene: TRBJ1-1
clone size: -
CDR3 DNA: TGTGCCAGTACCACAGAGACCAACACTGAAGCTTTCTTT
CDR3 protein: CASTTETNTEAFF

V gene: TRBV30
D gene: -
J gene: TRBJ2-5
clone size: -
CDR3 DNA: TGTGCCTGGAGTCTGATATTGGAGACCCAGTACTTC
CDR3 protein: CAWSLILETQYF

V gene: TRBV2
D gene: -
J gene: TRBJ1-1
clone size: -
CDR3 DNA: TGTGCCAGCAGTGAAATCCAGGGACGGACTGAAGCTTTCTTT
CDR3 protein: CASSEIQGRTEAFF

V gene: TRBV7-9
D gene: -
J gene: TRBJ2-7
clone size: few
CDR3 DNA: TGTGCCAGCAGCTTAGGCCAGCAGCCCTACGAGCAGTACTTC
CDR3 protein: CASSLGQQPYEQYF

V gene: TRBV19
D gene: -
J gene: TRBJ2-5
clone size: -
CDR3 DNA: TGTGCCAGTAGTATGAGAGAAAGGAGGGAGACCCAGTACTTC
CDR3 protein: CASSMRERRETQYF

V gene: TRBV6-1
D gene: -
J gene: TRBJ2-5
clone size: -
CDR3 DNA: TGTGCCAGCAGCTATGCCCCCCGGGAGACCCAGTACTTC
CDR3 protein: CASSYAPRETQYF

V gene: TRBV7-9
D gene: TRBD2
J gene: TRBJ2-3
clone size: once
CDR3 DNA: TGTGCCAGCAGCTTAGGGGGACTAGCGGGAGTAGTGGATACGCAGTATTTT
CDR3 protein: CASSLGGLAGVVDTQYF

V gene: TRBV28
D gene: -
J gene: TRBJ2-7
clone size: -
CDR3 DNA: TGTGCCAGCAGTTCCCAATCTTTACTAGGTTCCTACGAGCAGTACTTC
CDR3 protein: CASSSQSLLGSYEQYF

V gene: TRBV30
D gene: -
J gene: TRBJ1-5
clone size: -
CDR3 DNA: TGTGCCTGGAGTGTACTTTACGGGGTATCGGGGCAGCCCCAGCATTTT
CDR3 protein: CAWSVLYGVSGQPQHF

V gene: TRBV7-2
D gene: TRBD1
J gene: TRBJ1-2
clone size: once
CDR3 DNA: TGTGCCAGCAGCTTAGTTGACAGGGGGCAGGGCTACACCTTC
CDR3 protein: CASSLVDRGQGYTF

V gene: TRBV11-1
D gene: -
J gene: TRBJ1-5
clone size: -
CDR3 DNA: TGTGCCAGCAGCAGGGACAATTATCAGCCCCAGCATTTT
CDR3 protein: CASSRDNYQPQHF

V gene: TRBV4-1
D gene: TRBD1
J gene: TRBJ2-7
clone size: few
CDR3 DNA: TGCGCCAGCAGCCAGGGGGACAGGTCCTACGAGCAGTACTTC
CDR3 protein: CASSQGDRSYEQYF

V gene: TRBV30
D gene: TRBD1
J gene: TRBJ1-2
clone size: -
CDR3 DNA: TGTGCCTGGAGGGAACAACAGGGGCGGGGGTATGGCTACACCTTC
CDR3 protein: CAWREQQGRGYGYTF

V gene: TRBV11-2
D gene: -
J gene: TRBJ1-2
clone size: once
CDR3 DNA: TGTGCCAGCGCCAGGGCCCAATCTAACTATGGCTACACCTTC
CDR3 protein: CASARAQSNYGYTF

V gene: TRBV7-8
D gene: -
J gene: TRBJ2-2
clone size: once
CDR3 DNA: TGTGCCAGCAGCCTCCTCGGGGGCTGGAACACCGGGGAGCTGTTTTTT
CDR3 protein: CASSLLGGWNTGELFF

V gene: TRBV27
D gene: -
J gene: TRBJ2-6
clone size: -
CDR3 DNA: TGTGCCAGCAGAGGGCTCTTGGTCTCTGGGGCCAACGTCCTGACTTTC
CDR3 protein: CASRGLLVSGANVLTF

V gene: TRBV15
D gene: -
J gene: TRBJ1-5
clone size: once
CDR3 DNA: TGTGCCACCAGCAGAGATCTGAAAAATCAGCCCCAGCATTTT
CDR3 protein: CATSRDLKNQPQHF

V gene: TRBV11-2
D gene: TRBD2
J gene: TRBJ2-7
clone size: once
CDR3 DNA: TGTGCCAGCAGCTTAGCAACTAGCGGGAGTATTAACGAGCAGTACTTC
CDR3 protein: CASSLATSGSINEQYF

V gene: TRBV29-1
D gene: TRBD2
J gene: TRBJ2-1
clone size: -
CDR3 DNA: TGCAGCGTGGCTAGCGGATACAATGAGCAGTTCTTC
CDR3 protein: CSVASGYNEQFF

V gene: TRBV7-6
D gene: -
J gene: TRBJ1-1
clone size: medium-sized
CDR3 DNA: TGTGCCAGCAGCTTAGTCGGCATCTTGAACACTGAAGCTTTCTTT
CDR3 protein: CASSLVGILNTEAFF

V gene: TRBV7-9
D gene: -
J gene: TRBJ2-1
clone size: -
CDR3 DNA: TGTGCCAGCAGCTTTCCTCTCTATGAGCAGTTCTTC
CDR3 protein: CASSFPLYEQFF

V gene: TRBV7-9
D gene: -
J gene: TRBJ1-1
clone size: -
CDR3 DNA: TGTGCCAGCAGCTTAGCTTTCCCGAAAGGGATTGAAGCTTTCTTT
CDR3 protein: CASSLAFPKGIEAFF